The 31 T cell receptor beta chains below were found in one sample sequenced in a study of cytomegalovirus exposure and HLA in healthy donors. The PCR used 60 Vbeta and 13 Jbeta primers. The assay was immunoSEQ multiplex PCR, and TCRdb's table has in-frame clones only and misses some. The table lists fewer than 80,000 clones, 60% to 85% of them singletons, with roughly 3% in the top ten. Input material: PBMCs. The receptors here all came from a man aged 18 to 35 in good health and CMV-seronegative.

This sequence joins TRBV29-1 and TRBJ1-1, with D possibly matching TRBD1 (6 bases). Germline values: CDR1 SQVTM, CDR2 ANQGSEA. The CDR3 is made up of 13 amino acids. Trimming shortened V by 7 bases and J by 1 base, and 13 bases separated the two germline ends. Here the CDR3 DNA reads TGCAGCGCGTTACAGGGCTCGAACACTGAAGCTTTCTTT. It yields the protein CSALQGSNTEAFF.

For this clone: Other DNA variants within this sample encode the same CDR3. The CDR3 protein is CASSQGQANYGYTF. The CDR3 coding sequence is TGCGCCAGCAGCCAAGGCCAGGCTAACTATGGCTACACCTTC. The chain recombines TRBV4-1 with TRBJ1-2; D gene ambiguous. The ends were cut back, 1 base at V and 0 bases at J, with 6 bases in the middle. Per the germline V gene, CDR1 is MGHRA and CDR2 is YSYEKL. There are 14 residues in the CDR3.

There are a few counts of this clone. This sequence joins TRBV4-3 and TRBJ2-2, with D perhaps matching TRBD1 (6 bases). Trimming removed 0 bases at V and 1 base at J, with 21 bases between. The CDR3 has 20 amino acids. CDR1 and CDR2 (germline): LGHNA, YSLEER. The CDR3 spells CASSQDRDRFRVENTGELFF. CDR3 nucleotide sequence: TGCGCCAGCAGCCAAGACCGCGACAGGTTCAGGGTTGAGAACACCGGGGAGCTGTTTTTT.

The chain is built from TRBV18 and TRBJ2-7; 9 bases align to TRBD2. Losses at the gene ends were 6 bases for V and 2 bases for J; bases not matched to a gene: 8. There are 15 residues in the CDR3. Germline CDR1 is KGHSH and CDR2 is LQKENI. The CDR3 nucleotides are TGTGCCAGCTCGGGGAGCGGGGGGAGCGCCTACGAGCAGTACGTC. It translates to CASSGSGGSAYEQYV.

The V gene is TRBV6-5, the J gene TRBJ1-6; 8 bases align to TRBD1. This CDR3 has 14 amino acids. V lost 4 bases, J lost 10 bases, and 6 bases stayed unmatched. Per germline, CDR1 MNHEY and CDR2 SVGAGI. CDR3 sequence: CASSSMDRDSPLHF. In nucleotides, the CDR3 is TGTGCCAGCAGTTCGATGGACAGGGACTCACCCCTCCACTTT.

There are a few counts of this clone. V gene TRBV7-9 combines with J gene TRBJ1-5; a possible D gene is TRBD1 (6 bases). V shed 1 base and J shed 11 bases, with 9 bases lying between them. This CDR3 region has 12 residues. Germline-derived CDR1 and CDR2 are SEHNR and FQNEAQ (reference sequence). The CDR3 sequence is CASSLEGVTQHF. CDR3 in DNA: TGTGCCAGCAGCTTAGAGGGGGTAACCCAGCATTTT.

The chain carries TRBV28 and TRBJ1-4; D might be TRBD1 (5 bases). This CDR3 comprises 17 residues. Germline V CDR1 and CDR2: MDHEN, SYDVKM. Trimming took off 1 base at V and 3 bases at J, with 15 bases between the two ends. The CDR3 sequence: CASSLSYSWGANEKLFF. The DNA of the CDR3 is TGTGCCAGCAGTTTATCGTATTCTTGGGGGGCTAATGAAAAACTGTTTTTT.

The CDR3 nucleotides read TGTGCCAGCAGCCCCGGCAGGGAGGCACCCCTCCACTTT. This encodes CASSPGREAPLHF. The chain carries TRBV7-8 and TRBJ1-6, with D possibly being TRBD1 (5 bases). Trimming stripped 5 bases from V and 11 bases from J, with 13 bases between. Germline loops: CDR1 SGHVS, CDR2 FQNEAQ. CDR3 length equals 13 residues.

The chain is built from TRBV10-3 and TRBJ2-3, with TRBD1 identical over 7 bases. CDR3 size: 14 residues. V dropped 2 bases and J dropped 2; count of bases not matched to a gene: 1. The V gene's germline CDR1 is ENHRY and CDR2 SYGVKD. The CDR3 DNA reads as TGTGCCATCAGTGAGGGACAGGACACAGATACGCAGTATTTT. The encoded protein is CAISEGQDTDTQYF.

The chain recombines TRBV29-1 with TRBJ2-3, with TRBD2 matching 13 bases. V was pared by 6 bases and J by 6 bases, with 6 bases of the junction left unmatched. The CDR3 has 14 amino acids. CDR1 and CDR2 (germline): SQVTM, ANQGSEA. The CDR3 nucleotides read TGCAGCGTAACTAGCGGGGGGGCCGCGGATACGCAGTATTTT. It codes for CSVTSGGAADTQYF.

This chain uses TRBV11-2 with TRBJ1-2; D perhaps matches TRBD1 (6 bases). CDR3 length equals 13 residues. V dropped 4 bases and J dropped 9 bases, with 15 bases sitting between them. The V gene's germline CDR1 is SGHAT and CDR2 FQNNGV. The CDR3 here is CASSSGGLGSYTF. CDR3 nucleotides: TGTGCCAGCAGCTCCGGGGGGCTCGGTAGCTACACCTTC. Based on the CDR3 plus reference TRBV11-2 and TRBJ1-2, the full variable domain is EAGVAQSPRYKIIEKRQSVAFWCNPISGHATLYWYQQILGQGPKLLIQFQNNGVVDDSQLPKDRFSAERLKGVDSTLKIQPAKLEDSAVYLCASSSGGLGSYTFGSGTRLTVV.

This chain joins TRBV15 and TRBJ1-3; possibly TRBD1 for D (5 bases). Germline V gene sequence: CDR1 LNHNV, CDR2 YYDKDF (reference sequence). V lost 1 base, J lost 0 bases, and 13 bases lay in between. This CDR3 comprises 17 residues. The CDR3 sequence: CATSRGDSGDSGNTIYF. CDR3 in DNA: TGTGCCACCAGCAGAGGGGACTCGGGGGACTCTGGAAACACCATATATTTT. Variable domain in full (rest from reference TRBV15 and TRBJ1-3): DAMVIQNPRYQVTQFGKPVTLSCSQTLNHNVMYWYQQKSSQAPKLLFHYYDKDFNNEADTPDNFQSRRPNTSFCFLDIRSPGLGDTAMYLCATSRGDSGDSGNTIYFGEGSWLTVV.

This clone was detected only once. This sequence joins TRBV7-2 and TRBJ1-2; TRBD1 agrees at 9 bases. The V and J ends lost 5 bases and 3 bases, in that order; junction bases with no gene match: 4. The CDR3 contains 14 residues. CDR1 SGHTA and CDR2 FQGNSA come from the germline V gene. CDR3 region: CASSLRDRDYGYTF. The CDR3 DNA sequence: TGTGCCAGCAGCCTCCGGGACAGGGACTATGGCTACACCTTC.

The chain is built from TRBV5-1 and TRBJ1-5, with TRBD1 as a possible D gene (5 bases). The germline CDR1 and CDR2 sequences are SGHRS and YFSETQ. V lost 4 bases, J lost 5 bases, and 13 bases lay in between. The CDR3 sequence is 14 residues long. CDR3 loop: CASSLGGDDQPQHF. The DNA for the CDR3 is TGCGCCAGCAGCCTGGGGGGGGATGATCAGCCCCAGCATTTT.

J is TRBJ2-5 and V is TRBV2; the match to TRBD2 covers 10 bases. Germline trimming cut 7 bases from V and 2 bases from J; bases unmatched to any gene: 7. The CDR3 has 15 amino acids. CDR1 and CDR2 from the germline V gene are SNHLY and FYNNEI. CDR3 in amino acids: CASNLVSGGQETQYF. The DNA of the CDR3 is TGTGCCAGCAACTTGGTTAGCGGGGGGCAAGAGACCCAGTACTTC.

This sequence joins TRBV5-4 and TRBJ2-3; 7 bases line up with TRBD1. The germline gives CDR1 SGHNT, CDR2 YYREEE (reference sequence). With 7 bases clipped from V and 2 bases from J, the junction kept 7 bases outside the gene matches. The CDR3 spans 14 residues. The CDR3 coding sequence is TGTGCCAGCGAAGACAGGGCCTACACAGATACGCAGTATTTT. Translating gives CASEDRAYTDTQYF.

The genes are TRBV5-6 and TRBJ1-1; tentatively, D is TRBD1 (5 bases). Germline V gives CDR1 SGHDT, CDR2 YYEEEE. The CDR3 covers 13 residues. With 5 bases removed from V and 5 bases from J, the gap between germline ends came to 13 bases. The CDR3: CASSFRGGTEAFF. The CDR3 DNA is TGTGCCAGCAGTTTTCGGGGGGGGACTGAAGCTTTCTTT.

The rearrangement joins TRBV2 to TRBJ1-1; D unresolved. The V end lost 8 bases, the J end lost 0 bases, and 10 bases lay between the germline ends. The CDR3 sequence is 13 residues long. Germline V gene lookup returns CDR1 SNHLY and CDR2 FYNNEI. This chain's CDR3 is CASGRNMNTEAFF. In DNA, the CDR3 is TGTGCCAGCGGCAGAAATATGAACACTGAAGCTTTCTTT. The full variable domain, its missing parts supplied by reference TRBV2 and TRBJ1-1, is EPEVTQTPSHQVTQMGQEVILRCVPISNHLYFYWYRQILGQKVEFLVSFYNNEISEKSEIFDDQFSVERPDGSNFTLKIRSTKLEDSAMYFCASGRNMNTEAFFGQGTRLTVV.

The chain joins TRBV10-3 to TRBJ2-2, with D possibly TRBD2 on 6 matching bases. This CDR3 is built from 14 residues. Germline values: CDR1 ENHRY, CDR2 SYGVKD. V was pared by 10 bases and J by 0 bases, with 12 bases between. In DNA form, the CDR3 reads TGTGCCAGCGCGGGGCAAGCGAACACCGGGGAGCTGTTTTTT. It codes for CASAGQANTGELFF.

This chain connects TRBV10-3 to TRBJ1-5, with TRBD1 matching 7 bases. This CDR3 spans 15 amino acids. Germline lookup yields CDR1 ENHRY and CDR2 SYGVKD. Unmatched junction bases numbered 2, after V lost 3 bases and J lost 0 bases. This CDR3 is CAISDGQDSNQPQHF. In DNA, the CDR3 is TGTGCCATCAGTGATGGACAGGATAGCAATCAGCCCCAGCATTTT.

The CDR3, as DNA: TGTGCCAGCAGCTTCGGTGGACAGGGAGGCACCGGGGAGCTGTTTTTT. This translates into CASSFGGQGGTGELFF. This chain uses TRBV11-3 with TRBJ2-2; TRBD1 matches at 8 bases. The CDR3 is 16 amino acids. V shed 3 bases and J 4 bases; nucleotides not matched to a gene: 7. The germline CDR1 and CDR2 sequences are SGHNT and YENEEA.

This chain uses TRBV18 with TRBJ1-2; the match to TRBD1 covers 7 bases. The CDR3 runs 15 residues. With V trimmed by 4 bases and J by 0 bases, 5 bases remained unmatched. Per germline, CDR1 KGHSH and CDR2 LQKENI. The CDR3 DNA reads as TGTGCCAGCTCACTGGGACAGTCCCCTAACTATGGCTACACCTTC. Translated: CASSLGQSPNYGYTF.

The rearrangement uses TRBV19 and TRBJ2-3, with 12 bases fitting TRBD2. J was trimmed by 2 bases and V by 3 bases; bases with no gene match: 9. Germline V gene lookup returns CDR1 LNHDA and CDR2 SQIVND (reference sequence). The CDR3 is 18 residues long. The CDR3 sequence: CASSIASGGAGNTDTQYF. CDR3 sequence (DNA): TGTGCCAGTAGTATCGCTAGCGGGGGGGCAGGCAACACAGATACGCAGTATTTT.

The chain couples TRBV4-3 to TRBJ1-4, with a tentative D call TRBD1 (6 bases). The CDR3 covers 19 residues. V gave up 1 base and J gave up 4 bases, with 22 bases separating them. Germline loops: CDR1 LGHNA, CDR2 YSLEER. The CDR3 protein is CASSQGSRPAGVVNEKLFF. As DNA, the CDR3 is TGCGCCAGCAGCCAAGGCTCAAGGCCGGCAGGGGTTGTTAATGAAAAACTGTTTTTT.

The V call is TRBV6-1, the J call TRBJ1-2; D is uncertain. Trimming took off 0 bases at V and 4 bases at J, with 9 bases between the two ends. The germline V gene encodes CDR1 MNHNS and CDR2 SASEGT. The CDR3 loop spans 14 amino acids. The CDR3 coding sequence is TGTGCCAGCAGTGAAGCCCCCGCGCCCTATGGCTACACCTTC. Translation gives CASSEAPAPYGYTF.

The chain combines TRBV19 with TRBJ2-7, with D maybe TRBD2 (6 bases). The CDR3 loop spans 16 amino acids. CDR1 and CDR2 from the germline V gene are LNHDA and SQIVND (reference sequence). The ends were cut back, 5 bases at V and 5 bases at J, with 22 bases in the middle. CDR3 in amino acids: CASSPTPGTLDHEQYF. For the CDR3, the DNA is TGTGCCAGTAGTCCAACCCCCGGGACTCTAGACCACGAGCAGTACTTC.

Here the CDR3 DNA reads TGCAGCGTTTACGAGGGAGGGGGAAACACCATATATTTT. Encoded protein: CSVYEGGGNTIYF. The chain uses TRBV29-1 and TRBJ1-3; D remains unclear. The CDR3 is 13 residues long. V was cut by 5 bases and J by 4 bases, with 12 bases left in between. Germline CDR1 and CDR2: SQVTM and ANQGSEA.

CDR3 region: CASSLGAYTEAFF. The CDR3 nucleotides read TGTGCCAGCAGCTTAGGCGCCTACACTGAAGCTTTCTTT. V usage is TRBV7-9 and J usage is TRBJ1-1; D unresolved. Germline CDR1 and CDR2: SEHNR and FQNEAQ (reference sequence). The V and J ends lost 1 base and 3 bases respectively, with 6 bases between them. The CDR3 is 13 residues long.

The V call is TRBV28, the J call TRBJ2-7; tentative D call: TRBD1 (6 bases). V dropped 3 bases and J dropped 2 bases, with 11 bases sitting between them. CDR3 length: 14 amino acids. Germline V gene sequence: CDR1 MDHEN, CDR2 SYDVKM. The CDR3 nucleotides read TGTGCCAGCAGTTTGGGTTCAGGGGCCTACGAGCAGTACTTC. Residues: CASSLGSGAYEQYF.

The chain combines TRBV11-2 with TRBJ1-5; possible D gene TRBD1, 5 bases. CDR3 length: 16 residues. The germline CDR1 and CDR2 sequences are SGHAT and FQNNGV. V was clipped by 4 bases and J by 0 bases, with 13 bases between them. The CDR3 region is CASSSFDRNSNQPQHF. DNA for the CDR3: TGTGCCAGCAGCTCCTTCGACAGAAATAGCAATCAGCCCCAGCATTTT.

The chain couples TRBV7-2 to TRBJ2-5, with TRBD1 identical over 9 bases. The CDR3 consists of 16 residues. Unmatched junction bases numbered 5, after V lost 1 base and J lost 2 bases. Germline V gene data show CDR1 as SGHTA and CDR2 as FQGNSA. The CDR3 DNA is TGTGCCAGCAGCTTAGTTACAGGGGGCATTCAAGAGACCCAGTACTTC. Protein: CASSLVTGGIQETQYF.